A single sample gave rise to the 19 T cell receptor beta chains below, sequenced in a study of T cell changes during pregnancy in multiple sclerosis. Clones were read by immunoSEQ multiplex PCR, and TCRdb kept only the in-frame ones, dropping some. Among more than 40,000 clones listed, 85% to 95% were seen once. The sample here was CD8+ T cells from peripheral blood mononuclear cells, taken in the third trimester of pregnancy. Source of these receptors: a female donor with multiple sclerosis, enrolled in a pregnancy study.

The chain recombines TRBV30 with TRBJ2-5, with a weak D call TRBD2 (5 bases). Deletions cut 2 bases from V and 3 bases from J, with 7 bases between. CDR1 is GTSNPN and CDR2 is SVGIG in the germline V gene (reference sequence). This CDR3 is 12 amino acids long. CDR3 DNA: TGTGCCTGGAGTTGGGGAGAAGAGACCCAGTACTTC. Protein product: CAWSWGEETQYF.

The rearrangement joins TRBV18 to TRBJ2-1, with D possibly matching TRBD2 (6 bases). From germline, CDR1 is KGHSH and CDR2 LQKENI. V was cut by 3 bases and J by 1 base, with 16 bases left in between. The CDR3 loop spans 17 amino acids. This CDR3 reads CASSPLPPGVSYNEQFF. The CDR3 DNA is TGTGCCAGCTCACCCCTCCCGCCGGGGGTTTCCTACAATGAGCAGTTCTTC.

V and J are TRBV9 and TRBJ2-3; TRBD2 aligns across 13 bases. Germline V gene sequence: CDR1 SGDLS, CDR2 YYNGEE. With V trimmed by 5 bases and J by 0 bases, 9 bases remained unmatched. The CDR3 is made up of 18 amino acids. The CDR3 loop is CASSEDPGLAGSTDTQYF. CDR3 in DNA: TGTGCCAGCAGTGAGGATCCGGGACTAGCGGGAAGCACAGATACGCAGTATTTT. Based on the CDR3 plus reference TRBV9 and TRBJ2-3, the full variable domain is DSGVTQTPKHLITATGQRVTLRCSPRSGDLSVYWYQQSLDQGLQFLIQYYNGEERAKGNILERFSAQQFPDLHSELNLSSLELGDSALYFCASSEDPGLAGSTDTQYFGPGTRLTVL.

V and J are TRBV5-1 and TRBJ1-1, with D perhaps matching TRBD1 (5 bases). Per the germline V gene, CDR1 is SGHRS and CDR2 is YFSETQ. CDR3 length: 15 amino acids. The V gene lost 0 bases and the J gene lost 1 base, with 10 bases spanning the gap. The CDR3 sequence is CASSLVRGQNTEAFF. DNA for the CDR3: TGCGCCAGCAGCTTGGTTAGGGGTCAGAACACTGAAGCTTTCTTT. The entire variable domain, with the rest obtained from reference TRBV5-1 and TRBJ1-1, is as follows: KAGVTQTPRYLIKTRGQQVTLSCSPISGHRSVSWYQQTPGQGLQFLFEYFSETQRNKGNFPGRFSGRQFSNSRSEMNVSTLELGDSALYLCASSLVRGQNTEAFFGQGTRLTVV.

The rearrangement links TRBV9 to TRBJ2-1; D may be TRBD2 (6 bases). Deletions cut 3 bases from V and 1 base from J, with 14 bases between. The CDR3 runs 16 residues. Per the germline V gene, CDR1 is SGDLS and CDR2 is YYNGEE. In DNA form, the CDR3 reads TGTGCCAGCAGCGCCAGACTAGGCATATCCTACAATGAGCAGTTCTTC. Protein product: CASSARLGISYNEQFF.

The chain links TRBV4-3 to TRBJ2-5; 10 nucleotides align to TRBD2. V trimming: 2 bases; J trimming: 5 bases; junction bases outside the gene matches: 5. CDR1 is LGHNA and CDR2 is YSLEER in the germline V gene. This CDR3 has 15 amino acids. The CDR3 is CASSQIAGGMETQYF. In nucleotides, the CDR3 is TGCGCCAGCAGCCAAATAGCGGGGGGAATGGAGACCCAGTACTTC.

V gene TRBV2 combines with J gene TRBJ2-7; possible D gene TRBD1, 7 bases. Germline V CDR1 and CDR2: SNHLY, FYNNEI. The CDR3 covers 14 residues. The V and J ends lost 8 bases and 3 bases respectively, with 17 bases between them. The CDR3 DNA reads as TGTGCCAGCTACGGAGGGGCAGGGGGCTACGAGCAGTACTTC. Encoded protein: CASYGGAGGYEQYF.

CDR3 coding DNA: TGTGCCAGCAGGACTAGCGGGGAATTCCAAGAGACCCAGTACTTC. Amino acids: CASRTSGEFQETQYF. This chain joins TRBV28 and TRBJ2-5, with 11 nucleotides matching TRBD2. Germline lookup yields CDR1 MDHEN and CDR2 SYDVKM. This CDR3 has 15 residues. Trimming removed 6 bases from V and 1 base from J; junction bases left unmatched: 4.

The chain has TRBV4-1 and TRBJ2-7; D perhaps matches TRBD2 (6 bases). CDR1 and CDR2 (germline): MGHRA, YSYEKL. Trimming removed 4 bases from V and 4 bases from J, with 11 bases in between. CDR3 length equals 13 residues. In DNA, the CDR3 is TGCGCCAGCAGCCCAACCGGGAGTTACGAGCAGTACTTC. Protein sequence: CASSPTGSYEQYF.

In this sample, this clone turned up once. CDR3 loop: CASSNSGGLYNEQFF. The CDR3 region has the DNA TGTGCCAGCAGCAACAGCGGGGGCCTATACAATGAGCAGTTCTTC. The chain is built from TRBV6-5 and TRBJ2-1, with 8 bases lining up with TRBD2. The germline gives CDR1 MNHEY, CDR2 SVGAGI. The junction had 8 bases not matched to a gene; V was cut back by 6 bases and J by 4 bases. The CDR3 loop spans 15 amino acids.

The V gene is TRBV25-1, the J gene TRBJ1-4; 7 nucleotides match TRBD1. The V and J ends lost 3 bases and 0 bases, in that order; junction bases with no gene match: 4. The CDR3 length is 16 residues. CDR1 is MGHDK and CDR2 is SYGVNS in the germline V gene. CDR3 region: CASSDDREATNEKLFF. The CDR3, as DNA: TGTGCCAGCAGTGATGACAGGGAGGCAACTAATGAAAAACTGTTTTTT. Using reference TRBV25-1 and TRBJ1-4 for the parts outside the CDR3, the full variable domain is EADIYQTPRYLVIGTGKKITLECSQTMGHDKMYWYQQDPGMELHLIHYSYGVNSTEKGDLSSESTVSRIRTEHFPLTLESARPSHTSQYLCASSDDREATNEKLFFGSGTQLSVL.

The table lists this clone with a count of one. The V and J genes are TRBV30 and TRBJ2-5, with a tentative D call TRBD2 (5 bases). The length of the CDR3 is 12 residues. The V gene lost 4 bases and the J gene lost 6 bases, with 12 bases spanning the gap. Germline CDR1 GTSNPN, CDR2 SVGIG (reference sequence). The CDR3 DNA is TGTGCCTGGACCAGTCGAGGGCAGACCCAGTACTTC. It codes for CAWTSRGQTQYF.

The gene calls are TRBV7-9 and TRBJ1-2, with 7 bases identical to TRBD1. The CDR3 totals 16 residues. Trimming took 5 bases from V and 3 from J; bases not matched to a gene: 12. CDR1 is SEHNR, CDR2 FQNEAQ, per germline (reference sequence). Here the CDR3 DNA reads TGTGCCAGCAGCCACCGGGACAGAGAGACCCACTATGGCTACACCTTC. Protein: CASSHRDRETHYGYTF.

The chain employs TRBV19 and TRBJ2-2; no clear D. The CDR3 runs 12 residues. V lost 8 bases and J lost 5, with 9 bases in between. Looked up from germline, CDR1 is LNHDA and CDR2 is SQIVND (reference sequence). The CDR3 nucleotides read TGTGCCAGTTCTTACCGGACCGGGGAGCTGTTTTTT. It codes for CASSYRTGELFF.

The chain uses TRBV27 and TRBJ2-7; D unresolved. The CDR3 runs to 13 residues. The germline gives CDR1 MNHEY, CDR2 SMNVEV (reference sequence). V dropped 3 bases and J dropped 6 bases, with 12 bases sitting between them. The chain's CDR3 is CASSFSRRSEQYF. The CDR3 DNA is TGTGCCAGCAGTTTCTCCCGTAGATCCGAGCAGTACTTC.

V is TRBV7-9 and J is TRBJ2-5; 7 nucleotides match TRBD1. Germline V gives CDR1 SEHNR, CDR2 FQNEAQ (reference sequence). Unmatched junction bases numbered 8, after V lost 6 bases and J lost 7 bases. The CDR3 spans 13 residues. In DNA form, the CDR3 reads TGTGCCAGCAGTTTCGGACAGGTTGGGACCCAGTACTTC. Protein product: CASSFGQVGTQYF.

The rearrangement joins TRBV4-3 to TRBJ2-3; 8 positions agree with TRBD2. The germline V gene has CDR1 LGHNA and CDR2 YSLEER. This CDR3 contains 14 residues. V was clipped by 4 bases and J by 6 bases; unmatched bases: 6. CDR3 sequence: CASSRSGGGDTQYF. In DNA form, the CDR3 reads TGCGCCAGCAGCCGAAGCGGGGGTGGCGATACGCAGTATTTT.

The J gene is TRBJ2-2, the V gene TRBV30; the D is unclear. This CDR3 comprises 12 residues. V was trimmed by 0 bases and J by 6 bases, leaving 5 bases between them. In germline, CDR1 is GTSNPN, CDR2 SVGIG (reference sequence). The CDR3: CAWSVGAGELFF. In DNA, the CDR3 is TGTGCCTGGAGTGTTGGAGCCGGGGAGCTGTTTTTT.

The gene calls are TRBV5-4 and TRBJ1-1; possible D gene TRBD1, 5 bases. The CDR3 covers 15 residues. The germline V gene encodes CDR1 SGHNT and CDR2 YYREEE (reference sequence). V dropped 2 bases and J dropped 3 bases, with 14 bases sitting between them. The CDR3 loop reads CASSFTQGGYTEAFF. Here the CDR3 DNA reads TGTGCCAGCAGCTTTACTCAGGGAGGGTACACTGAAGCTTTCTTT.